This paragraph reports one T cell receptor beta chain. The data are from a study of blood T cell repertoires in COVID-19. Across the whole study: The United States, Italy and Spain provided the acute and convalescent COVID-19 samples. Nucleic acid was either cDNA or gDNA, and it came from T cells, B-cell-depleted T cells, or PBMCs.

Original analysis: Nucleated cell number was recorded as an estimate derived from reference gene primer amplification. The protocol was immunoSEQ multiplex PCR, while the TCRdb copy is restricted to in-frame clones and leaves out a portion. The V and J calls and clone size come from that table; D and trimming were worked out from the DNA. This sample has 200,000 to 250,000 clones; around 81% occur once, and the top ten carry roughly 13%. Per germline, CDR1 SEHNR and CDR2 FQNEAQ (reference sequence). This CDR3 is built from 19 residues. Losses at the gene ends were 5 bases for V and 2 bases for J; bases not matched to a gene: 12.

The chain joins TRBV7-9 to TRBJ2-1, with 13 bases aligning to TRBD2. The origin of this receptor is a human donor in a cohort sampled during active COVID-19. Sequenced material: peripheral blood. The CDR3, as DNA: TGTGCCAGCAGCCCACCGGGACTAGCGGGACAAGCACCCTACAATGAGCAGTTCTTC. Amino acids: CASSPPGLAGQAPYNEQFF.